The 28 T cell receptor beta chains below all came from one sample that was sequenced in a study of graft-versus-host responses after intestinal transplantation. The antigens of these receptors remain unknown. Method: immunoSEQ multiplex PCR; TCRdb's copy keeps in-frame clones and lacks some. The top ten clones hold roughly 0.8% of a sample with more than 70,000 clones, approximately 78% of them seen once. Sample: unstimulated CD4+ T cells sorted from spleen or lymph node cells, taken before intestinal transplant. The source of these receptors is a human donor who received an intestinal transplant.

This chain uses TRBV7-6 with TRBJ2-7; maybe TRBD1 (7 bases). From germline, CDR1 is SGHVS and CDR2 FNYEAQ. V shed 3 bases and J shed 12 bases, with 18 bases lying between them. The CDR3 is made up of 13 amino acids. CDR3 sequence: CASSFLEEGALYF. The CDR3 coding sequence is TGTGCCAGCAGCTTCCTGGAGGAGGGGGCCTTGTACTTC. The full variable domain, in which reference TRBV7-6 and TRBJ2-7 provide the parts outside the CDR3, is GAGVSQSPRYKVTKRGQDVALRCDPISGHVSLYWYRQALGQGPEFLTYFNYEAQQDKSGLPNDRFSAERPEGSISTLTIQRTEQRDSAMYRCASSFLEEGALYFGPGTRLTVT.

V and J are TRBV7-9 and TRBJ1-5; 7 nucleotides align to TRBD1. Germline CDR1 and CDR2: SEHNR and FQNEAQ (reference sequence). J gave up 4 bases and V 1 base, and 4 bases lay outside the gene matches. CDR3 length: 15 amino acids. CDR3 DNA sequence: TGTGCCAGCAGCTTAGAAGGGGGCCGTAATCAGCCCCAGCATTTT. The encoded protein is CASSLEGGRNQPQHF.

The chain carries TRBV10-1 and TRBJ1-2, with 8 nucleotides matching TRBD1. The CDR3 consists of 15 residues. V lost 1 base, J lost 8 bases, and 9 bases stayed unmatched. Germline V gives CDR1 WNHNN, CDR2 SYGVQD (reference sequence). CDR3 in DNA: TGCGCCAGCAGTGAGTGGGGCTGGACAGGGTACGGCTACACCTTC. This encodes CASSEWGWTGYGYTF.

This clone has a handful of counts. The chain has TRBV29-1 and TRBJ1-3; D is undetermined. The germline CDR1 and CDR2 sequences are SQVTM and ANQGSEA. The V and J ends lost 7 bases and 0 bases respectively, with 13 bases between them. This CDR3 is built from 14 residues. As DNA, the CDR3 is TGCAGCGCCCGAGCGGACCCCTCTGGAAACACCATATATTTT. This sequence encodes CSARADPSGNTIYF.

This chain uses TRBV18 with TRBJ2-7; 7 bases are shared with TRBD1. Trimming took 6 bases from V and 5 from J; bases not matched to a gene: 10. The CDR3 contains 14 residues. Germline V gene lookup returns CDR1 KGHSH and CDR2 LQKENI. This CDR3 reads CASSQTGTAHEQYF. CDR3 nucleotides: TGTGCCAGCTCTCAAACCGGGACAGCGCACGAGCAGTACTTC.

The chain links TRBV6-5 to TRBJ1-2, with 11 bases matching TRBD1. The CDR3 has 15 residues. Trimming cost V 6 bases and J 8 bases; bases outside gene matches: 11. From germline, CDR1 is MNHEY and CDR2 SVGAGI. CDR3 sequence (DNA): TGTGCCAGCAGCCTCTGGACAGGGGGCCTACGGGGCTACACCTTC. Translation gives CASSLWTGGLRGYTF.

This rearrangement joins TRBV5-3 to TRBJ2-7; D gene unclear. Being an ORF, TRBV5-3 has a function that is uncertain. The CDR3 covers 17 residues. V gave up 0 bases and J gave up 0 bases, with 16 bases separating them. Here the CDR3 DNA reads TGTGCCAGAAGCTTGGGGGCCTTTCCCCCACTCTCCTACGAGCAGTACTTC. This encodes CARSLGAFPPLSYEQYF.

The V call is TRBV28, the J call TRBJ1-5; 11 bases map to TRBD1. The CDR3 spans 16 residues. With 7 bases clipped from V and 6 bases from J, the junction kept 11 bases outside the gene matches. CDR1 MDHEN and CDR2 SYDVKM come from the germline V gene. CDR3 DNA sequence: TGTGCCAGCACCCCCGGGACAGGGGGATATGCTCAGCCCCAGCATTTT. Protein: CASTPGTGGYAQPQHF.

The J gene is TRBJ2-3, the V gene TRBV5-1; 15 positions match TRBD2. CDR3 length equals 17 residues. Germline V gene sequence: CDR1 SGHRS, CDR2 YFSETQ. Germline trimming cut 4 bases from V and 5 bases from J; bases unmatched to any gene: 8. CDR3 region: CASSPGLAGGPIDTQYF. CDR3 nucleotides: TGCGCCAGCAGCCCAGGACTAGCGGGAGGGCCGATAGATACGCAGTATTTT. Based on the CDR3 plus reference TRBV5-1 and TRBJ2-3, the full variable domain is KAGVTQTPRYLIKTRGQQVTLSCSPISGHRSVSWYQQTPGQGLQFLFEYFSETQRNKGNFPGRFSGRQFSNSRSEMNVSTLELGDSALYLCASSPGLAGGPIDTQYFGPGTRLTVL.

The V gene is TRBV6-6, the J gene TRBJ2-7; TRBD1 aligns across 9 bases. V trimming: 6 bases; J trimming: 3 bases; junction bases outside the gene matches: 6. Germline values: CDR1 MNHNY, CDR2 SVGAGI (reference sequence). The CDR3 loop spans 14 amino acids. The CDR3 loop is CASSPTGGVYEQYF. The CDR3 DNA follows: TGTGCCAGCAGCCCCACAGGGGGCGTCTACGAGCAGTACTTC.

The chain employs TRBV7-9 and TRBJ1-2; tentative D call: TRBD1 (5 bases). Germline V lookup: CDR1 SEHNR, CDR2 FQNEAQ (reference sequence). Trimming removed 1 base at V and 4 bases at J, with 10 bases between. The CDR3 runs 14 residues. CDR3 nucleotide sequence: TGTGCCAGCAGCTTAGTTCAGGGTTTCTATGGCTACACCTTC. It codes for CASSLVQGFYGYTF.

This sequence joins TRBV7-9 and TRBJ1-5; 11 positions agree with TRBD1. The CDR3 contains 14 residues. J was trimmed by 7 bases and V by 4 bases; bases with no gene match: 3. The V gene's germline CDR1 is SEHNR and CDR2 FQNEAQ (reference sequence). The CDR3 region has the DNA TGTGCCAGCAGCTCGGGACAGGGGGGCCAGCCCCAGCATTTT. This gives the protein CASSSGQGGQPQHF.

The J gene is TRBJ2-1, the V gene TRBV5-1; 12 bases are a match to TRBD2. CDR3 size: 16 residues. V was pared by 1 base and J by 3 bases, with 2 bases of the junction left unmatched. Germline CDR1 and CDR2: SGHRS and YFSETQ. CDR3 protein: CASSLLTSGGYNEQFF. Written as DNA, the CDR3 is TGCGCCAGCAGCTTGTTGACTAGCGGGGGCTACAATGAGCAGTTCTTC.

The chain combines TRBV9 with TRBJ2-5; 11 bases are shared with TRBD2. The junction had 6 bases not matched to a gene; V was cut back by 4 bases and J by 4 bases. Germline loops: CDR1 SGDLS, CDR2 YYNGEE. The CDR3 is made up of 15 amino acids. CDR3 in amino acids: CASSQFGLAGETQYF. The CDR3 bases are TGTGCCAGCAGCCAGTTCGGACTAGCGGGAGAGACCCAGTACTTC.

This clone was seen a few times. The V and J genes are TRBV5-4 and TRBJ2-5, with D perhaps TRBD1 (5 bases). Germline V lookup: CDR1 SGHNT, CDR2 YYREEE (reference sequence). This CDR3 comprises 13 residues. The V end lost 1 base, the J end lost 5 bases, and 9 bases lay between the germline ends. DNA of the CDR3: TGTGCCAGCAGCTTGCAGGGCGCGGAGACCCAGTACTTC. Translating gives CASSLQGAETQYF. The full variable domain, rest sourced from reference TRBV5-4 and TRBJ2-5, is ETGVTQSPTHLIKTRGQQVTLRCSSQSGHNTVSWYQQALGQGPQFIFQYYREEENGRGNFPPRFSGLQFPNYSSELNVNALELDDSALYLCASSLQGAETQYFGPGTRLLVL.

J is TRBJ1-1 and V is TRBV5-1; tentative D call: TRBD1 (5 bases). The ends were cut back, 0 bases at V and 4 bases at J, with 13 bases in the middle. Germline V gene data show CDR1 as SGHRS and CDR2 as YFSETQ. The CDR3 loop spans 15 amino acids. The CDR3 protein is CASSLGRGVGTEAFF. The CDR3 bases are TGCGCCAGCAGCTTGGGCCGGGGGGTGGGCACTGAAGCTTTCTTT.

This clone was seen a single time. The chain joins TRBV6-1 to TRBJ1-5; TRBD1 agrees at 11 bases. The V gene's germline CDR1 is MNHNS and CDR2 SASEGT. The V gene end was trimmed by 7 bases and the J gene end by 6 bases; junction bases not matched to a gene: 8. The CDR3 runs to 15 residues. CDR3 amino acids: CASNAGQGAPQPQHF. In nucleotides, the CDR3 is TGTGCCAGCAACGCTGGACAGGGGGCACCTCAGCCCCAGCATTTT.

The rearrangement uses TRBV28 and TRBJ2-1, with D perhaps TRBD2 (6 bases). Per germline, CDR1 MDHEN and CDR2 SYDVKM. This CDR3 spans 11 amino acids. V lost 2 bases to trimming and J lost 12 bases, with 8 bases between them. CDR3 region: CASSLTGGQFF. The CDR3 bases are TGTGCCAGCAGTTTAACCGGGGGGCAGTTCTTC.

The chain combines TRBV2 with TRBJ2-6; D perhaps matches TRBD2 (6 bases). The CDR3 runs 14 residues. V shed 10 bases and J shed 0 bases, with 10 bases lying between them. Germline lookup yields CDR1 SNHLY and CDR2 FYNNEI. In nucleotides, the CDR3 is TGTGCCATTCCGCGGGGCTCTGGGGCCAACGTCCTGACTTTC. This translates into CAIPRGSGANVLTF.

V and J are TRBV7-9 and TRBJ1-1; D is unresolved. The CDR3 is made up of 13 amino acids. The V gene's germline CDR1 is SEHNR and CDR2 FQNEAQ (reference sequence). V was shortened by 3 bases and J by 1 base, with 6 bases between the two germline ends. CDR3 nucleotides: TGTGCCAGCAGCTTTAGAACGAACACTGAAGCTTTCTTT. It yields the protein CASSFRTNTEAFF.

This sequence joins TRBV12-2 and TRBJ2-5; the table's D call TRBD2 went unverified against the DNA. TRBV12-2 is an annotated pseudogene. The CDR3 totals 21 residues. The CDR3 DNA reads as TGTGCAAGTCGCTTAGCGAGGGGTCTAGCGGGAGGGCCGAGGGAAAAAGAGACCCAGTACTTC. Amino acid sequence: CASRLARGLAGGPREKETQYF.

The chain has TRBV28 and TRBJ1-3; D unclear. The germline V gene has CDR1 MDHEN and CDR2 SYDVKM. Between the trimmed V and J ends, which lost 6 bases and 0 bases, there was a span of 9 bases. The CDR3 loop spans 14 amino acids. The CDR3 DNA sequence: TGTGCCAGCAGCCGTCAGTTCTCTGGAAACACCATATATTTT. This codes for CASSRQFSGNTIYF.

J is TRBJ2-5 and V is TRBV25-1, with a tentative D call TRBD1 (5 bases). The CDR3 is 15 residues long. The V end was cut by 3 bases, the J end by 3 bases, with 14 bases between. Per the germline V gene, CDR1 is MGHDK and CDR2 is SYGVNS. The CDR3, as DNA: TGTGCCAGCAGTGATTATGGTTTGACAGAAGAGACCCAGTACTTC. It codes for CASSDYGLTEETQYF.

The rearrangement uses TRBV19 and TRBJ2-5, with 11 positions matching TRBD2. The J segment lost 5 bases and the V segment lost 4 bases, leaving 9 bases of the junction unmatched. CDR1 is LNHDA and CDR2 is SQIVND in the germline V gene (reference sequence). This CDR3 is built from 16 residues. CDR3 region: CASSTTGTSGWETQYF. CDR3 coding DNA: TGTGCCAGTAGTACCACCGGGACTAGCGGTTGGGAGACCCAGTACTTC.

V is TRBV27 and J is TRBJ1-1; D uncertain. CDR3 length equals 13 residues. Trimming removed 1 base at V and 1 base at J, with 4 bases between. CDR1 and CDR2 (germline): MNHEY, SMNVEV (reference sequence). The chain's CDR3 is CASSLWQNTEAFF. The CDR3 nucleotides read TGTGCCAGCAGTTTATGGCAGAACACTGAAGCTTTCTTT.

This rearrangement joins TRBV9 to TRBJ1-1; TRBD1 matches at 7 bases. V shed 4 bases and J 3 bases; nucleotides not matched to a gene: 6. The length of the CDR3 is 14 residues. Germline loops: CDR1 SGDLS, CDR2 YYNGEE. The CDR3 loop is CASSLGTVYTEAFF. In DNA form, the CDR3 reads TGTGCCAGCAGCCTCGGGACAGTTTACACTGAAGCTTTCTTT.

This clone has only a few counts. The V gene is TRBV4-1, the J gene TRBJ2-7; D is undetermined. Trimming cost V 4 bases and J 3 bases, with 16 bases left between them. The V gene's germline CDR1 is MGHRA and CDR2 YSYEKL. This CDR3 contains 15 residues. DNA of the CDR3: TGCGCCAGCAGCCGCCAAATTCAGAACGTCTACGAGCAGTACTTC. Its translation is CASSRQIQNVYEQYF.

The V and J genes are TRBV5-1 and TRBJ2-3, with D possibly TRBD2 on 7 matching bases. Trimming removed 4 bases from V and 0 bases from J, with 24 bases in between. The V gene's germline CDR1 is SGHRS and CDR2 YFSETQ. This CDR3 region has 19 residues. The CDR3 region has the DNA TGCGCCAGCAGCCATGGTCGGGGGGCACCCCTGGTTAGCACAGATACGCAGTATTTT. Its translation is CASSHGRGAPLVSTDTQYF.